These 9 T cell receptor beta chains were sequenced from one sample in a study of blood T cell repertoires in COVID-19 (dated by TCRdb to about 2020). The library was generated by the immunoSEQ multiplex PCR assay. TCRdb mirrors the immuneACCESS table, restricted to in-frame sequences. Some clones are absent from its copies; in checked studies, under half trace to an unresolved V gene, and the reason for the others is unknown. Here the sample has some 200,000 clones; roughly 87% occur a single time. About 2.3% of the sample is held by the ten biggest clonotypes. Sequenced material: PBMCs or T cells enriched from blood (not recorded which). All receptors come from a young woman who had recovered from COVID-19.

The chain recombines TRBV4-1 with TRBJ2-1; the match to TRBD2 covers 9 bases. With 3 bases clipped from V and 2 bases from J, the junction kept 2 bases outside the gene matches. Germline lookup yields CDR1 MGHRA and CDR2 YSYEKL. CDR3 length: 15 amino acids. In nucleotides, the CDR3 is TGCGCCAGCAGCCAGAGACTAGCGGCCTACAATGAGCAGTTCTTC. This sequence encodes CASSQRLAAYNEQFF.

This chain joins TRBV27 and TRBJ1-4; D might be TRBD1 (6 bases). Germline values: CDR1 MNHEY, CDR2 SMNVEV (reference sequence). The CDR3 extends over 16 amino acids. Trimming took 6 bases from V and 0 from J, leaving 14 bases between them. CDR3: CASSRGQPATNEKLFF. The CDR3 region has the DNA TGTGCCAGCAGCCGAGGACAGCCTGCAACTAATGAAAAACTGTTTTTT. Filled out from reference TRBV27 and TRBJ1-4, the complete variable domain reads EAQVTQNPRYLITVTGKKLTVTCSQNMNHEYMSWYRQDPGLGLRQIYYSMNVEVTDKGDVPEGYKVSRKEKRNFPLILESPSPNQTSLYFCASSRGQPATNEKLFFGSGTQLSVL.

V gene TRBV5-6 combines with J gene TRBJ1-1; no reliable D call. CDR1 is SGHDT, CDR2 YYEEEE, per germline. Trimming took off 0 bases at V and 0 bases at J, with 9 bases between the two ends. The CDR3 loop spans 15 amino acids. The DNA for the CDR3 is TGTGCCAGCAGCTTGGTACACCCCATGAACACTGAAGCTTTCTTT. It codes for CASSLVHPMNTEAFF.

The chain recombines TRBV3-1 (or the pseudogene TRBV3-2) with TRBJ1-1; 8 nucleotides line up with TRBD1. Unmatched junction bases numbered 8, after V lost 6 bases and J lost 11 bases. The CDR3 runs to 12 residues. From germline, CDR1 is LGHDT and CDR2 YNNKEL (reference sequence). The CDR3 is CASSPRGQFAFF. DNA of the CDR3: TGTGCCAGCAGTCCCAGGGGGCAGTTTGCTTTCTTT.

The chain recombines TRBV19 with TRBJ2-1; 8 nucleotides line up with TRBD2. Germline CDR1 and CDR2: LNHDA and SQIVND (reference sequence). Losses at the gene ends were 4 bases for V and 8 bases for J; bases not matched to a gene: 10. The CDR3 runs 15 residues. In nucleotides, the CDR3 is TGTGCCAGTAGTACCGGACAAGCGGGAGAGGATGAGCAGTTCTTC. Its translation: CASSTGQAGEDEQFF. Full variable domain (remainder filled in from reference TRBV19 and TRBJ2-1): DGGITQSPKYLFRKEGQNVTLSCEQNLNHDAMYWYRQDPGQGLRLIYYSQIVNDFQKGDIAEGYSVSREKKESFPLTVTSAQKNPTAFYLCASSTGQAGEDEQFFGPGTRLTVL.

This sequence joins TRBV2 and TRBJ1-1; TRBD1 might be the D (5 bases). V lost 6 bases, J lost 1 base, and 9 bases lay in between. The CDR3 is made up of 13 amino acids. In germline, CDR1 is SNHLY, CDR2 FYNNEI. The chain's CDR3 is CASRDRRNTEAFF. The CDR3 DNA is TGTGCCAGCAGAGACAGAAGGAACACTGAAGCTTTCTTT.

The rearrangement joins TRBV5-6 to TRBJ2-7; 7 nucleotides line up with TRBD2. J was trimmed by 1 base and V by 4 bases; bases with no gene match: 8. This CDR3 is 15 amino acids long. Germline CDR1 and CDR2: SGHDT and YYEEEE. The DNA for the CDR3 is TGTGCCAGCAGCCTTAGCGGGTCCATTTCCTACGAGCAGTACTTC. This encodes CASSLSGSISYEQYF.

V gene TRBV30 combines with J gene TRBJ2-1; TRBD1 matches at 8 bases. The junction had 3 bases not matched to a gene; V was cut back by 0 bases and J by 5 bases. CDR3 size: 14 residues. Germline CDR1 is GTSNPN and CDR2 is SVGIG (reference sequence). The DNA of the CDR3 is TGTGCCTGGAGTGTCACAGGGGGAGACAATGAGCAGTTCTTC. Its translation is CAWSVTGGDNEQFF. Complete variable domain (other parts from reference TRBV30 and TRBJ2-1): SQTIHQWPATLVQPVGSPLSLECTVEGTSNPNLYWYRQAAGRGLQLLFYSVGIGQISSEVPQNLSASRPQDRQFILSSKKLLLSDSGFYLCAWSVTGGDNEQFFGPGTRLTVL.

The V gene is TRBV29-1, the J gene TRBJ2-7; 10 positions match TRBD2. This CDR3 spans 15 amino acids. CDR1 is SQVTM and CDR2 is ANQGSEA in the germline V gene. V shed 4 bases, J shed 5 bases, and the junction held 11 bases outside the gene matches. CDR3: CSVAGGSGRPNEQYF. CDR3 DNA: TGCAGCGTTGCGGGGGGTAGCGGGAGGCCCAACGAGCAGTACTTC.